What follows is one T cell receptor beta chain and its context. The sample comes from a study of healthy donors' naive CD4 and CD8 T cells. Starting from around 500 ng of total RNA, TCR libraries were made with linear amplification. Via MiXCR, TCRdb re-called the reads, giving one row per CDR3 protein. The data contain 150,000 to 200,000 distinct CDR3 sequences, around 70% of them singletons. The clonotype comes from a pool of human donors in good health; the sample pools cells from several healthy donors. The sequenced sample consisted of naive CD4+ and CD8+ T cells sorted from blood, pooled from several donors.

CDR3 residues: CARPGGLWNSPLHF. The CDR3 DNA follows: TGTGCCCGCCCCGGGGGCCTTTGGAATTCACCCCTCCACTTT. The chain recombines TRBV21-1 with TRBJ1-6; the table names TRBD1, a call not compared with the DNA. TRBV21-1 is an annotated pseudogene. CDR3 size: 14 residues.